These T cell receptor beta chains were read from a single sample in a study of T-cell reconstitution after alpha-beta-depleted transplantation in children. From the PCR reads, TCRdb called clonotypes with MiXCR, one entry per CDR3 protein. Counted here are roughly 610,000 distinct CDR3 sequences, 8% to 11% occurring once; the ten biggest clones make up around 4%. The specimen comprised PBMCs from the stem cell graft donor, sampled from the stem cell graft. The receptors derive from a human donor who donated a stem cell graft to a child with acute myeloid leukemia. Each CDR3 is given with its conserved first and last residue. D genes are given only for firm matches. Only part of the rows carry a size: once, few, many, or a class if the clone is expanded.

>TRBV6-2/TRBV6-3|TRBD2|NA|TRBJ2-7
CASITSGTSYEQYF
TGTGCCAGCATTACTAGCGGGACCAGCTACGAGCAGTACTTC
>TRBV7-6|NA|NA|TRBJ2-6
CASSYLEGANVLTF
TGTGCCAGCAGCTACCTGGAGGGGGCCAACGTCCTGACTTTC
>TRBV29-1|TRBD2|NA|TRBJ2-3
CSAGGFKASGRPSTDTQYF
TGCAGCGCCGGAGGGTTCAAGGCTAGCGGGAGGCCGAGCACAGATACGCAGTATTTT
>TRBV29-1|TRBD2|NA|TRBJ2-7
CSVEGGDSGYEQYF
TGCAGCGTTGAGGGGGGGGACTCAGGCTACGAGCAGTACTTC
>TRBV6-1|TRBD1|many|TRBJ2-3
CASSPIGTGRTDTQYF
TGTGCCAGCAGTCCAATTGGGACAGGGAGGACAGATACGCAGTATTTT
>TRBV7-2|NA|many|TRBJ1-1
CASSSTGITEAFF
TGTGCCAGCAGCTCAACAGGGATAACTGAAGCTTTCTTT
>TRBV20-1|TRBD2|few|TRBJ2-1
CSALRLAGGPWYKNNEQFF
TGCAGTGCCCTTAGACTAGCGGGAGGGCCCTGGTATAAGAACAATGAGCAGTTCTTC
>TRBV11-2|NA|NA|TRBJ2-7
CASTEGVVNYEQYF
TGTGCCAGCACTGAAGGGGTGGTGAACTACGAGCAGTACTTC
>TRBV6-1|NA|NA|TRBJ2-5
CASSDKGRKETQYF
TGTGCCAGCAGTGATAAGGGTAGAAAAGAGACCCAGTACTTC
>TRBV7-2|TRBD2|NA|TRBJ2-7
CASSRGLAGTTYEQYF
TGTGCCAGCAGCAGGGGACTAGCGGGAACGACCTACGAGCAGTACTTC
>TRBV12-3/TRBV12-4|TRBD1|NA|TRBJ2-1
CASSRETGGNTNKQFF
TGTGCCAGCAGTCGCGAAACAGGGGGCAATACCAATAAGCAGTTCTTC
>TRBV15|TRBD1|few|TRBJ2-7
CATSSLPGQDSYEQYF
TGTGCCACCAGCAGTTTACCGGGACAGGATTCCTACGAGCAGTACTTC
>TRBV9|TRBD2|few|TRBJ2-5
CASSLSGTSGIETQYF
TGTGCCAGCAGCTTATCCGGGACTAGCGGGATTGAGACCCAGTACTTC
>TRBV28|TRBD2|few|TRBJ2-3
CASSSSGRASDTQYF
TGTGCCAGCAGTTCAAGCGGGAGGGCCTCCGATACGCAGTATTTT
>TRBV29-1|TRBD2|NA|TRBJ2-1
CSVELAGGPGDYNEQFF
TGCAGCGTCGAACTAGCGGGAGGGCCGGGGGATTACAATGAGCAGTTCTTC
>TRBV29-1|TRBD2|NA|TRBJ2-3
CSVDAGRAGDTQYF
TGCAGCGTTGACGCCGGGAGGGCCGGAGATACGCAGTATTTT
>TRBV5-6|TRBD2|NA|TRBJ2-5
CASSLESGSETQYF
TGTGCCAGCAGCTTGGAAAGCGGGAGCGAGACCCAGTACTTC
>TRBV27|TRBD1|NA|TRBJ1-1
CASSERPGQGNTEAFF
TGTGCCAGCAGCGAGCGTCCGGGACAGGGGAACACTGAAGCTTTCTTT
>TRBV19|TRBD1|NA|TRBJ2-7
CASSIGPKTRQGRTYEQYF
TGTGCCAGTAGTATAGGCCCGAAAACCCGACAGGGACGGACCTACGAGCAGTACTTC
>TRBV29-1|NA|NA|TRBJ2-1
CSAEDYNEQFF
TGCAGCGCCGAAGATTACAATGAGCAGTTCTTC
>TRBV20-1|NA|NA|TRBJ2-3
CSARDPEGARTDTQYF
TGCAGTGCTAGAGATCCCGAAGGGGCCCGCACAGATACGCAGTATTTT
>TRBV7-8|NA|NA|TRBJ2-5
CASSHVTGTRRKETQYF
TGTGCCAGCAGCCACGTAACAGGGACCCGTCGAAAAGAGACCCAGTACTTC
>TRBV4-2|NA|NA|TRBJ1-1
CASSLGITEAFF
TGTGCCAGCAGCCTAGGGATCACTGAAGCTTTCTTT
>TRBV20-1|NA|many|TRBJ2-1
CSAGDYRNYNEQFF
TGCAGTGCTGGCGACTACCGTAACTACAATGAGCAGTTCTTC
>TRBV5-1|NA|many|TRBJ1-1
CASSREQGVEAFF
TGCGCCAGCAGCCGTGAGCAAGGGGTCGAAGCTTTCTTT
>TRBV20-1|NA|many|TRBJ2-1
CSAGHNEQFF
TGCAGTGCGGGTCACAATGAGCAGTTCTTC
>TRBV7-2|NA|NA|TRBJ1-5
CASSLGPHGAWDQPQHF
TGTGCCAGCAGCTTAGGACCCCATGGAGCCTGGGATCAGCCCCAGCATTTT
>TRBV20-1|NA|NA|TRBJ2-1
CSARGAWGDNEQFF
TGCAGTGCTAGGGGGGCGTGGGGTGACAATGAGCAGTTCTTC
>TRBV20-1|NA|NA|TRBJ1-6
CSSSPLHF
TGCAGTTCTTCACCCCTCCACTTT
>TRBV4-2|TRBD2|few|TRBJ2-3
CASSQDGTSGRRDTQYF
TGTGCCAGCAGCCAAGATGGGACTAGCGGGAGAAGGGATACGCAGTATTTT
>TRBV28|NA|many|TRBJ2-2
CASSVAGGELFF
TGTGCCAGCAGTGTGGCTGGCGGGGAGCTGTTTTTT
>TRBV4-3|NA|few|TRBJ2-1
CASSQGGGLLGSYNEQFF
TGCGCCAGCAGCCAAGGAGGTGGCCTGTTGGGCTCCTACAATGAGCAGTTCTTC
>TRBV12-5|NA|few|TRBJ2-7
CASGFEGGEQYF
TGTGCTAGTGGTTTTGAAGGGGGCGAGCAGTACTTC
>TRBV12-1|NA|NA|TRBJ2-5
CASSFALTSGTPQETQYF
TGTGCCAGCAGCTTTGCGCTGACTAGCGGGACCCCCCAAGAGACCCAGTACTTC
>TRBV7-2|NA|many|TRBJ2-3
CASSLDPGVDTQYF
TGTGCCAGCAGCTTGGACCCGGGGGTAGATACGCAGTATTTT
>TRBV6-2/TRBV6-3|NA|few|TRBJ1-6
CASSYGARDNSPLHF
TGTGCCAGCAGTTACGGCGCCAGGGATAATTCACCCCTCCACTTT
>TRBV11-2|TRBD2|NA|TRBJ2-2
CASSSRPLGRLALVGELFF
TGTGCCAGCAGCTCCCGCCCGCTCGGAAGACTAGCGCTCGTCGGGGAGCTGTTTTTT
>TRBV5-1|TRBD2|NA|TRBJ2-1
CASSLDRLVSGNEQFF
TGCGCCAGCAGCTTGGATCGGTTGGTTAGCGGGAATGAGCAGTTCTTC
>TRBV9|NA|once|TRBJ1-5
CASSENPGPSQPQHF
TGTGCCAGCAGCGAGAACCCAGGGCCCAGTCAGCCCCAGCATTTT
>TRBV6-1|NA|few|TRBJ1-1
CASSTLGGAGETTEAFF
TGTGCCAGCAGCACCCTCGGGGGGGCAGGGGAAACCACTGAAGCTTTCTTT
>TRBV12-3/TRBV12-4|TRBD1|few|TRBJ2-1
CASRPGTGVYNEQFF
TGTGCCAGCAGGCCCGGGACAGGGGTCTACAATGAGCAGTTCTTC
>TRBV29-1|NA|many|TRBJ2-1
CSAGPYNEQFF
TGCAGCGCGGGACCTTACAATGAGCAGTTCTTC
>TRBV6-2/TRBV6-3|NA|NA|TRBJ2-7
CASGRQPISYEQYF
TGTGCCAGCGGTCGACAGCCAATCTCCTACGAGCAGTACTTC
>TRBV9|NA|NA|TRBJ2-3
CASSVGGAGTDTQYF
TGTGCCAGCAGCGTAGGTGGGGCGGGCACAGATACGCAGTATTTT
>TRBV20-1|NA|few|TRBJ2-7
CSARDWSYEQYF
TGCAGTGCTAGGGACTGGTCCTACGAGCAGTACTTC
>TRBV30|NA|NA|TRBJ2-3
CAWSTGYTQYF
TGTGCCTGGAGTACAGGGTATACGCAGTATTTT
>TRBV6-1|NA|NA|TRBJ1-1
CASSEALLQNTEAFF
TGTGCCAGCAGTGAAGCGCTGTTACAGAACACTGAAGCTTTCTTT
>TRBV28|NA|NA|TRBJ2-7
CASQIGGVSYEQYF
TGTGCCAGCCAAATCGGAGGGGTATCCTACGAGCAGTACTTC
>TRBV4-2|NA|NA|TRBJ2-2
CASSPMEGVTGELFF
TGTGCCAGCAGCCCAATGGAGGGTGTCACCGGGGAGCTGTTTTTT
>TRBV4-2|NA|few|TRBJ2-7
CASSPYGGPYEQYF
TGTGCCAGCAGCCCATACGGCGGGCCCTACGAGCAGTACTTC